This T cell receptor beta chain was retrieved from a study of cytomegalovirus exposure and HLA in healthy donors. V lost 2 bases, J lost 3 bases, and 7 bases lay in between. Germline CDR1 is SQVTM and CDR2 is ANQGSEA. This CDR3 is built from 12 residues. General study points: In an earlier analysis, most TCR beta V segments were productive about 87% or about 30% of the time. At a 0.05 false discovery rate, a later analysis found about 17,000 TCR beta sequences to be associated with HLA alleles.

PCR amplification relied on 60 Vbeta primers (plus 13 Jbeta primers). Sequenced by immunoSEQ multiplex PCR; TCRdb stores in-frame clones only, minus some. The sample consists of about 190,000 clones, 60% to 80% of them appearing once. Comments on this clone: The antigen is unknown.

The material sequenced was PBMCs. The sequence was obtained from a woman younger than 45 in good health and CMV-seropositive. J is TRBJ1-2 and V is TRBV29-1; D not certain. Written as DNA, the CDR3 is TGCAGCGTTGAAAGGCGGTACTATGGCTACACCTTC. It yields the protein CSVERRYYGYTF.